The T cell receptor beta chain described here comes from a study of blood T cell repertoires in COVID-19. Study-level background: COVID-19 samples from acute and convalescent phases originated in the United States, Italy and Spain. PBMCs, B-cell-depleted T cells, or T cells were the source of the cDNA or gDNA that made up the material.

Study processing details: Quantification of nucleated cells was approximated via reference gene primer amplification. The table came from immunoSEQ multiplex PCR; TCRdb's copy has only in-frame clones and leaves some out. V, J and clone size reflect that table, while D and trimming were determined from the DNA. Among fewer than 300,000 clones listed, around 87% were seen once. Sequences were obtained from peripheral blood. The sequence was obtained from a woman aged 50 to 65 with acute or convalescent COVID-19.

The CDR3 coding sequence is TGTGCCAGCTCACCAGACTTGAACAATGAGCAGTTCTTC. It is translated as CASSPDLNNEQFF. This sequence joins TRBV18 and TRBJ2-1; D remains unclear. This CDR3 is 13 amino acids long. Germline lookup yields CDR1 KGHSH and CDR2 LQKENI. Trimming took off 2 bases at V and 5 bases at J, with 7 bases between the two ends. The full variable domain, in which reference TRBV18 and TRBJ2-1 provide the parts outside the CDR3, is NAGVMQNPRHLVRRRGQEARLRCSPMKGHSHVYWYRQLPEEGLKFMVYLQKENIIDESGMPKERFSAEFPKEGPSILRIQQVVRGDSAAYFCASSPDLNNEQFFGPGTRLTVL.